The 5 T cell receptor beta chains below come from one sample, sequenced in a study of T cells in Graves' hyperthyroidism and ophthalmopathy. Amplification of TCR beta CDR3 regions used RNA as the template. Carried out on the TCR CDR3, a first-round RT-PCR used the HTBI primer set. TCRdb ran MiXCR on the multiplex PCR reads and lists one entry per CDR3 protein. The data contain hundreds of thousands of distinct CDR3 sequences, about 43% of them singletons. The sample consisted of peripheral blood or thyroid tissue (not recorded which). Receptor source: a woman between 18 and 29 years old with Graves' hyperthyroidism.

The rearrangement joins TRBV7-9 to TRBJ2-6; a weak D match, TRBD1 (5 bases). The CDR3 length is 15 residues. V was trimmed by 5 bases and J by 8 bases, leaving 16 bases between them. The germline V gene encodes CDR1 SEHNR and CDR2 FQNEAQ (reference sequence). The CDR3 region has the DNA TGTGCCAGCAGCGCAAGGGTATCAGGGACCAACGTCCTGACTTTC. This gives the protein CASSARVSGTNVLTF.

The chain combines TRBV2 with TRBJ2-2, with a tentative D call TRBD2 (5 bases). The germline V gene has CDR1 SNHLY and CDR2 FYNNEI. Trimming stripped 5 bases from V and 7 bases from J, with 14 bases between. The CDR3 runs to 14 residues. CDR3 in DNA: TGTGCCAGCAGTCCGATGGACGAGGGCGGGGAGCTGTTTTTT. This codes for CASSPMDEGGELFF.

V is TRBV2 and J is TRBJ2-3; 8 bases line up with TRBD2. This CDR3 spans 15 amino acids. CDR1 and CDR2 (germline): SNHLY, FYNNEI. The junction had 3 bases not matched to a gene; V was cut back by 1 base and J by 3 bases. The CDR3 sequence is CASSEDAGGTDTQYF. The DNA for the CDR3 is TGTGCCAGCAGTGAAGATGCGGGAGGTACAGATACGCAGTATTTT.

This clonotype was detected a few times. The chain has TRBV20-1 and TRBJ1-6, with TRBD1 identical over 7 bases. The CDR3 runs 15 residues. V gave up 2 bases and J gave up 8 bases; unmatched junction bases: 9. CDR1 is DFQATT, CDR2 SNEGSKA, per germline (reference sequence). CDR3 DNA: TGCAGTGCTAGAAAACAGGGGAGCAACGATTCACCCCTCCACTTT. Translation: CSARKQGSNDSPLHF.

The V call is TRBV10-3, the J call TRBJ1-1; 7 nucleotides align to TRBD1. The CDR3 extends over 14 amino acids. Germline lookup yields CDR1 ENHRY and CDR2 SYGVKD. The ends lost 10 bases at V and 4 bases at J; junction bases unmatched: 12. In nucleotides, the CDR3 is TGTGCCAGCAGACCAACAGGGGCCTCCACTGAAGCTTTCTTT. It specifies CASRPTGASTEAFF.